These 4 T cell receptor beta chains share one sample of origin, sequenced in a study of regulatory T cells in long-lasting Graves disease. Relying on iRepertoire HTBI primers and Arm-PCR of CDR3 regions, the team built TCR beta libraries. TCRdb re-called the multiplex PCR reads with MiXCR, one entry per CDR3 protein. The repertoire holds approximately 560,000 distinct CDR3 sequences, with roughly 16% as singletons. Time point defined: newly diagnosed GD, antithyroid drugs for less than 3 months. Preparation of the TCR library used RNA extracted from PBMCs. These records were also assigned to another study, of T cells in Graves' hyperthyroidism and ophthalmopathy.

The input for sequencing was peripheral blood mononuclear cells (PBMCs), taken at new diagnosis, from a patient treated with antithyroid drugs. The source is a man younger than 35 with Graves disease.

The V and J genes are TRBV20-1 and TRBJ2-1; 11 bases are a match to TRBD2. V gave up 5 bases and J gave up 5 bases; unmatched junction bases: 8. Germline CDR1 DFQATT, CDR2 SNEGSKA (reference sequence). This CDR3 comprises 15 residues. CDR3 bases: TGCAGTGCTCCTCCGGGACTAGCGGATCACAATGAGCAGTTCTTC. Protein sequence: CSAPPGLADHNEQFF.

The chain employs TRBV11-2 and TRBJ1-1; the D gene is possibly TRBD1 (5 bases). Germline V CDR1 and CDR2: SGHAT, FQNNGV. Trimming shortened V by 5 bases and J by 0 bases, and 16 bases separated the two germline ends. This CDR3 comprises 16 residues. The CDR3 is CASSTPTGYMNTEAFF. In nucleotides, the CDR3 is TGTGCCAGCAGCACACCCACAGGATACATGAACACTGAAGCTTTCTTT.

Note on this clonotype: A much larger clonotype is one base distant, so this may be a read error. This rearrangement joins TRBV12-3 or TRBV12-4 to TRBJ1-1; 7 bases fit TRBD1. V lost 6 bases, J lost 4 bases, and 14 bases stayed unmatched. The CDR3 contains 16 residues. CDR3 DNA sequence: TGTGCCAGCAGGTCTTTCCGGCAGGGGGTGGGCACTGAAGCTTTCTTT. It encodes CASRSFRQGVGTEAFF.

This clonotype was seen ten or more times. The chain has TRBV20-1 and TRBJ1-2, with a possible D match to TRBD1 (6 bases). The V gene lost 1 base and the J gene lost 4 bases, with 16 bases spanning the gap. The CDR3 spans 15 residues. Germline CDR1 reads DFQATT; CDR2 reads SNEGSKA (reference sequence). The CDR3 reads CSARAATGTLYGYTF. The CDR3 nucleotides read TGCAGTGCTAGAGCTGCGACAGGAACGCTCTATGGCTACACCTTC.